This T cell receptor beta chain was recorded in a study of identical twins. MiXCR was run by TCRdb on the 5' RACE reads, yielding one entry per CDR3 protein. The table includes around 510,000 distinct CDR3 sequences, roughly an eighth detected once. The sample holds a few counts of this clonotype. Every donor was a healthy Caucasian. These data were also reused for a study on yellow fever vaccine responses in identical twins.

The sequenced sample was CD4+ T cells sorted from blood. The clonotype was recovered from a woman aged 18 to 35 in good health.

CDR3 in DNA: TGTGCCTGGAGTTTTTCTTCCTACAATGAGCAGTTCTTC. This gives the protein CAWSFSSYNEQFF. The genes are TRBV30 and TRBJ2-1, with D uncertain. Germline lookup yields CDR1 GTSNPN and CDR2 SVGIG (reference sequence). V was pared by 2 bases and J by 1 base, with 6 bases between. The CDR3 is 13 residues long.